A selection of T cell receptor beta chains follows, all from one sample in a study of technical replicates of blood from several donors. Sequencing was performed with immunoSEQ multiplex PCR; in TCRdb, only in-frame clones are kept and a portion is missing. Here the sample spans 50,000 to 70,000 clones, roughly 91% being singletons. Input material: PBMCs. The receptors derive from a human donor in good health. Some clones in this sample may be carry-over from other donors' samples. CDR3s include the opening cysteine and the closing phenylalanine or tryptophan. D genes are given only for firm matches. Clone size, where shown, is once, few, many, or a class for clones that have expanded.

v_gene: TRBV10-3; d_gene: TRBD1; j_gene: TRBJ1-6; abundance: .; CDR3aa: CAISVGDRGQFPLHF; CDR3nt: TGTGCCATCAGTGTAGGGGACAGGGGCCAGTTCCCCCTCCACTTT
v_gene: TRBV6-6; d_gene: TRBD2; j_gene: TRBJ2-3; abundance: .; CDR3aa: CASSGTSGRVDTQYF; CDR3nt: TGTGCCAGCAGTGGGACTAGCGGGAGGGTGGATACGCAGTATTTT
v_gene: TRBV6-5; d_gene: TRBD2; j_gene: TRBJ2-6; abundance: .; CDR3aa: CASKGAGAGANVLTF; CDR3nt: TGTGCCAGCAAGGGAGCGGGAGCTGGGGCCAACGTCCTGACTTTC
v_gene: TRBV6-5; d_gene: TRBD1; j_gene: TRBJ1-2; abundance: .; CDR3aa: CASSYAGTGFYGYTF; CDR3nt: TGTGCCAGCAGTTACGCCGGGACAGGGTTCTATGGCTACACCTTC
v_gene: TRBV19; d_gene: .; j_gene: TRBJ2-4; abundance: once; CDR3aa: CASSIGGMDIQYF; CDR3nt: TGTGCCAGTAGTATAGGAGGGATGGACATTCAGTACTTC
v_gene: TRBV5-1; d_gene: .; j_gene: TRBJ1-4; abundance: .; CDR3aa: CASSTGINEKLFF; CDR3nt: TGCGCCAGCAGCACGGGGATCAATGAAAAACTGTTTTTT
v_gene: TRBV4-2; d_gene: TRBD1; j_gene: TRBJ1-1; abundance: .; CDR3aa: CASSQDPYGQDAFF; CDR3nt: TGTGCCAGCAGCCAAGATCCGTACGGACAGGACGCTTTCTTT
v_gene: TRBV30; d_gene: .; j_gene: TRBJ1-6; abundance: .; CDR3aa: CASPGSGNRNSPLHF; CDR3nt: TGTGCCTCCCCCGGGTCAGGGAACCGTAATTCACCCCTCCACTTT
v_gene: TRBV7-2; d_gene: TRBD1; j_gene: TRBJ1-1; abundance: .; CDR3aa: CASSFTAGQAVNTEAFF; CDR3nt: TGTGCCAGCAGCTTTACCGCGGGACAGGCGGTGAACACTGAAGCTTTCTTT
v_gene: TRBV7-2; d_gene: TRBD1; j_gene: TRBJ1-1; abundance: few; CDR3aa: CASRALGTGLGTEAFF; CDR3nt: TGTGCCAGCAGGGCTCTAGGGACAGGGCTTGGGACTGAAGCTTTCTTT
v_gene: TRBV4-1; d_gene: .; j_gene: TRBJ2-3; abundance: .; CDR3aa: CASSQERKSPTDTQYF; CDR3nt: TGCGCCAGCAGCCAAGAAAGAAAGAGCCCCACAGATACGCAGTATTTT
v_gene: TRBV6-5; d_gene: .; j_gene: TRBJ1-2; abundance: .; CDR3aa: CASSYLRGGEYGYTF; CDR3nt: TGTGCCAGCAGTTATCTACGAGGGGGGGAATATGGCTACACCTTC
v_gene: TRBV2; d_gene: .; j_gene: TRBJ1-2; abundance: .; CDR3aa: CASTDDSSWGYTF; CDR3nt: TGTGCCAGCACCGATGACAGTTCGTGGGGCTACACCTTC
v_gene: TRBV4-3; d_gene: .; j_gene: TRBJ1-1; abundance: .; CDR3aa: CASSQDATVEAFF; CDR3nt: TGCGCCAGCAGCCAAGATGCAACAGTTGAAGCTTTCTTT
v_gene: TRBV7-2; d_gene: TRBD1; j_gene: TRBJ1-2; abundance: .; CDR3aa: CASSSGQGASYGYTF; CDR3nt: TGTGCCAGCAGCTCGGGACAGGGGGCCAGCTATGGCTACACCTTC
v_gene: TRBV5-1; d_gene: TRBD2; j_gene: TRBJ2-3; abundance: once; CDR3aa: CASSVTSGSTDTQYF; CDR3nt: TGCGCCAGCAGCGTCACTAGCGGGAGTACGGATACGCAGTATTTT
v_gene: TRBV7-6; d_gene: .; j_gene: TRBJ1-5; abundance: .; CDR3aa: CASSSRGGGSNQPQHF; CDR3nt: TGTGCCAGCAGCTCCCGGGGGGGTGGGAGCAATCAGCCCCAGCATTTT
v_gene: TRBV9; d_gene: .; j_gene: TRBJ2-3; abundance: .; CDR3aa: CASSVLSQNPDTQYF; CDR3nt: TGTGCCAGCAGCGTTCTTTCTCAGAACCCAGATACGCAGTATTTT
v_gene: TRBV30; d_gene: .; j_gene: TRBJ1-2; abundance: .; CDR3aa: CAWSVLQGLNGYTF; CDR3nt: TGTGCCTGGAGTGTACTACAGGGCTTGAATGGCTACACCTTC
v_gene: TRBV9; d_gene: TRBD1; j_gene: TRBJ2-2; abundance: .; CDR3aa: CASSVPGQGHGELFF; CDR3nt: TGTGCCAGCAGCGTCCCGGGACAGGGACACGGGGAGCTGTTTTTT
v_gene: TRBV6-5; d_gene: TRBD2; j_gene: TRBJ2-3; abundance: .; CDR3aa: CASSTLAGATDTQYF; CDR3nt: TGTGCCAGCAGTACTCTAGCGGGAGCCACAGATACGCAGTATTTT
v_gene: TRBV12-1; d_gene: .; j_gene: TRBJ2-7; abundance: .; CDR3aa: CASSRGLAGGRLKSYEQYF; CDR3nt: TGTGCCAGCAGCCGAGGACTAGCGGGGGGCCGCCTAAAATCCTACGAGCAGTACTTC
v_gene: TRBV4-1; d_gene: .; j_gene: TRBJ1-1; abundance: few; CDR3aa: CASSARRLTDPNTEAFF; CDR3nt: TGCGCCAGCAGCGCCCGCCGCCTGACAGATCCTAACACTGAAGCTTTCTTT
v_gene: TRBV4-1; d_gene: TRBD2; j_gene: TRBJ2-6; abundance: .; CDR3aa: CASSQGLAGFSGANVLTF; CDR3nt: TGCGCCAGCAGCCAGGGACTAGCGGGTTTCTCTGGGGCCAACGTCCTGACTTTC
v_gene: TRBV4-1; d_gene: .; j_gene: TRBJ2-2; abundance: once; CDR3aa: CASSQDGGMPRGELFF; CDR3nt: TGCGCCAGCAGCCAAGATGGAGGGATGCCGAGGGGGGAGCTGTTTTTT
v_gene: TRBV7-3; d_gene: .; j_gene: TRBJ2-1; abundance: few; CDR3aa: CASSFSRGNYNEQFF; CDR3nt: TGTGCCAGCAGCTTTAGCAGGGGTAACTACAATGAGCAGTTCTTC
v_gene: TRBV29-1; d_gene: TRBD1; j_gene: TRBJ1-1; abundance: .; CDR3aa: CSGFPGQGEAFF; CDR3nt: TGCAGCGGCTTCCCGGGACAGGGGGAAGCTTTCTTT
v_gene: TRBV7-2; d_gene: TRBD2; j_gene: TRBJ2-1; abundance: .; CDR3aa: CASGLAGGGNEQFF; CDR3nt: TGTGCCAGCGGTCTAGCGGGAGGGGGAAATGAGCAGTTCTTC
v_gene: TRBV5-1; d_gene: .; j_gene: TRBJ2-5; abundance: .; CDR3aa: CASSIQETQYF; CDR3nt: TGCGCCAGCAGCATACAAGAGACCCAGTACTTC
v_gene: TRBV6-4; d_gene: TRBD2; j_gene: TRBJ2-3; abundance: few; CDR3aa: CASSPGTSGTDTQYF; CDR3nt: TGTGCCAGCAGCCCCGGGACTAGCGGCACAGATACGCAGTATTTT
v_gene: TRBV27; d_gene: TRBD2; j_gene: TRBJ2-1; abundance: .; CDR3aa: CASRTTSGGPYNEQFF; CDR3nt: TGTGCCAGCAGAACGACTAGCGGGGGGCCTTACAATGAGCAGTTCTTC
v_gene: TRBV19; d_gene: TRBD1; j_gene: TRBJ1-2; abundance: .; CDR3aa: CASSRTGEHGYTF; CDR3nt: TGTGCCAGTAGTAGGACAGGGGAACATGGCTACACCTTC
v_gene: TRBV9; d_gene: TRBD1; j_gene: TRBJ1-2; abundance: .; CDR3aa: CASSRGTGMGYTF; CDR3nt: TGTGCCAGCAGCAGGGGGACAGGAATGGGCTACACCTTC
v_gene: TRBV6-6; d_gene: .; j_gene: TRBJ1-2; abundance: .; CDR3aa: CAAFGGSGYTF; CDR3nt: TGTGCCGCGTTCGGGGGGAGCGGCTACACCTTC
v_gene: TRBV7-8; d_gene: .; j_gene: TRBJ2-2; abundance: .; CDR3aa: CASSLPGWRAGELFF; CDR3nt: TGTGCCAGCAGCTTACCCGGTTGGAGGGCCGGGGAGCTGTTTTTT
v_gene: TRBV5-6; d_gene: TRBD2; j_gene: TRBJ2-7; abundance: .; CDR3aa: CASSLSWGGGISYEQYF; CDR3nt: TGTGCCAGCAGCTTGTCCTGGGGGGGAGGGATTTCCTACGAGCAGTACTTC